This TCR beta chain came from a study of spatial heterogeneity in lung cancer (dated by TCRdb to between 2018 and 2020). Background on the whole study: Beta-chain transcripts were consistently detected in greater numbers than alpha-chain transcripts, which likely reflected higher beta-chain transcript abundance. TCR transcript counts in tumor regions correlated strongly with a T cell transcriptional module score from matched bulk RNA-seq. In the raw uncorrected reads, each unique combination of TCR and UMI appeared more than ten times on average. TCR alpha and beta repertoires were quantitatively compared across multiple tumor regions, matched nontumor lung and blood in non-small cell lung cancer. TCR repertoire features were related to nonsynonymous mutation counts determined by whole-exome sequencing of tumor tissue. Both alpha and beta chains were TCR-sequenced in samples taken at surgery, namely 220 tumor regions, around 64 matched nontumor lung samples and 45 to 60 PBMC samples.

Interpreted using the paper, the time point label stands for: sample taken at primary tumor resection. Samples were obtained from about 69 patients with early-stage, untreated non-small cell lung cancer from the lung TRACERx cohort. Whole RNA extracted from tumor and nontumor lung tissue, or from cryopreserved PBMC samples, was used for TCR sequencing without cell sorting. Only patients with enough RNA available from two or more tumor regions were chosen for TCR sequencing. A lung pathologist reviewed the tumor and adjacent nontumor lung specimens before the specimens were selected. Summary of the overall study and its limitations: TCR-seq coverage of tumor T cells was estimated to be only approximately 7.3% for alpha chains and more than 11% for beta chains. A correlation was observed between the number of expanded intratumoral alpha and beta TCRs and the tumor nonsynonymous mutation count. Confirming at a functional level the hypothesis that regional TCRs recognize regional mutations was considered to require additional single-cell paired TCR alpha and beta sequencing. Counts of ubiquitous and regional expanded TCRs correlated with counts of ubiquitous and regional nonsynonymous mutations, respectively.

The cysteine opens and the phenylalanine closes a CDR3 of 15 amino acids. Here the CDR3 DNA is all that survives: 45 bases in frame from base 1. At the junction V is shortened by 0 bases and J by 7 bases, with 16 bases in between. The germline V gene (reference sequence) supplies CDR1 DFQATT and CDR2 SNEGSKA. Turning to this clonotype: The antigen it binds to is not known. There are no base qualities to consult, and no much larger clone falls within one base. This beta chain is an unintended read in a library built for alpha chains; its size means little.

Receptors were amplified or captured by 5' RACE. Sequenced using a NextSeq 500. In the TCR library protocol, a unique molecular identifier was attached to each TCR cDNA molecule so that PCR and sequencing errors could be corrected. In the authors' own workflow: TCR identification, UMI-based error correction and CDR3 extraction were performed with Decombinator tools. TCRs above a frequency of 2 per 1,000, corresponding to the top 1% of the tumor frequency distribution, were defined as expanded. Expanded tumor TCRs statistically deemed absent (corrected P<0.05) from at least one tumor region were classed as regional, and all other expanded tumor TCRs were classed as ubiquitous. Renyi diversity was calculated using the R vegan package after each repertoire was subsampled 100 times to 5,000 TCRs. CDR3 similarity networks were built from amino acid triplet string-kernel similarity, connecting CDR3s with pairwise similarity above 0.82. The public reads were reprocessed in TCRdb via fastp at Q25 and MiXCR, keeping in-frame beta chains. One record per CDR3 amino acid sequence lists the most common genes and DNA. Here the V and J calls rest on TCRdb's processing, not on the authors' analysis. The sample records some 320 distinct CDR3 sequences, over 25% of which are singletons. Around 23% of the sample is in the top ten clones.

The receptor was isolated from a male donor with early-stage non-small cell lung cancer. This material consisted of lung tumor tissue, taken at surgery. Recombination joined TRBV20-1 with TRBJ2-4; the D gene is tentatively TRBD1 or TRBD2, each matching 6 bases. The CDR3 has the sequence CSAREEGDGWNIQYF. The sequenced DNA is TGCAGTGCTAGAGAGGAGGGGGACGGGTGGAACATTCAGTACTTC.